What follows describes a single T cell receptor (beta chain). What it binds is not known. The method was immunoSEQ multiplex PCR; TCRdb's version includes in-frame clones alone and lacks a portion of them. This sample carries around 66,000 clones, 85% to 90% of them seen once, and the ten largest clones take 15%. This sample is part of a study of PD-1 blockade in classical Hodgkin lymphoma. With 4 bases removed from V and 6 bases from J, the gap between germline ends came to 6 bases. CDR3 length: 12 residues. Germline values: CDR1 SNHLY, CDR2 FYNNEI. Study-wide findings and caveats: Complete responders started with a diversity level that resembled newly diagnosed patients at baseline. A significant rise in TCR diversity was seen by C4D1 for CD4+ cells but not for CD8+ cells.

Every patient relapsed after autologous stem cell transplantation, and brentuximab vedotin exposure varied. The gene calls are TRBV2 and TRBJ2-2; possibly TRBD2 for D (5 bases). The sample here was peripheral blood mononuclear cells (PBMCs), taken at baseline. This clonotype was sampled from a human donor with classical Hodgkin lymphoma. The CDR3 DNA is TGTGCCAGCAGTGTCGGGGCCGGGGAGCTGTTTTTT. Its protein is CASSVGAGELFF.